This T cell receptor (beta chain) was identified in a study of cytomegalovirus exposure and HLA in healthy donors. Study-level information: Tens of millions of unique TCR sequences came from HLA-typed donors in an early release. Overall study findings and caveats: According to an earlier analysis, most TCR beta V segments yielded productive rearrangements about 90% or about 30% of the time.

Germline CDR1 SGHRS, CDR2 YFSETQ. There are 17 residues in the CDR3. The PCR contained 60 Vbeta and 13 Jbeta primers. The protocol was immunoSEQ multiplex PCR, while the TCRdb copy is restricted to in-frame clones and leaves out a portion. The table lists about 200,000 clones, around 82% of them singletons. The donors comprised healthy bone marrow donors. In the case of this clone: Its target is unknown. Mismatch with germline at one junction end may stem from a read error.

The V call is TRBV5-1, the J call TRBJ1-2; D perhaps matches TRBD1 (6 bases). This receptor was taken from a woman in her twenties or thirties in good health and CMV-seronegative. What was sequenced was PBMCs. DNA of the CDR3: TGCGCCAGCAGTCGTAGTTCCGGGACACCCCTGGGCTATGGCTACCCCTTC. The encoded protein is CASSRSSGTPLGYGYPF.